These 13 T cell receptor beta chains came from one sample sequenced in a study of response to subunit inactivated influenza vaccine. TCRdb used MiXCR to reprocess the RT-PCR reads, holding one entry per CDR3 protein. The repertoire holds about half a million distinct CDR3 sequences, 25% seen once, with 1.9% in the top ten. Sequencing used CD4+ T cells sorted from PBMCs, obtained roughly 5 days after vaccination. All receptors come from a man aged 50 to 60 who received an inactivated influenza vaccine.

Only a few counts were recorded for this clonotype. The chain is built from TRBV7-9 and TRBJ2-2; D is unresolved. Trimming removed 6 bases from V and 0 bases from J, with 5 bases in between. Germline assignment: CDR1 SEHNR and CDR2 FQNEAQ (reference sequence). This CDR3 spans 13 amino acids. This CDR3 reads CASRETNTGELFF. CDR3 nucleotides: TGTGCCAGCAGGGAAACGAACACCGGGGAGCTGTTTTTT.

This clonotype was detected a few times. The rearrangement joins TRBV3-1 to TRBJ2-5, with 8 positions matching TRBD2. Germline V gene data show CDR1 as LGHDT and CDR2 as YNNKEL (reference sequence). This CDR3 comprises 15 residues. V shed 7 bases and J 1 base; nucleotides not matched to a gene: 8. In DNA form, the CDR3 reads TGTGCCAGCACCGAGATAGCGGGGCTCCAAGAGACCCAGTACTTC. It yields the protein CASTEIAGLQETQYF.

In this sample, this clonotype turned up a few times. The chain has TRBV9 and TRBJ1-1; D call uncertain. Germline CDR1 and CDR2: SGDLS and YYNGEE. V shed 7 bases and J shed 1 base, with 11 bases lying between them. The CDR3 spans 13 residues. The CDR3 DNA reads TGTGCCAGCCCCCGGCTATCGAACACTGAAGCTTTCTTT. The encoded protein is CASPRLSNTEAFF.

There are a few counts of this clonotype. This sequence joins TRBV5-1 and TRBJ2-1; D call uncertain. Trimming cost V 1 base and J 6 bases, with 5 bases left between them. This CDR3 is 12 amino acids long. From germline, CDR1 is SGHRS and CDR2 YFSETQ. The CDR3 loop is CASSLIANEQFF. For the CDR3, the DNA is TGCGCCAGCAGCTTGATCGCCAATGAGCAGTTCTTC.

The chain's CDR3 is CSASRDSRYEQYF. The CDR3 DNA reads TGCAGTGCTAGCCGGGACAGTCGGTACGAGCAGTACTTC. V usage is TRBV20-1 and J usage is TRBJ2-7; TRBD1 agrees at 7 bases. The CDR3 is made up of 13 amino acids. Looked up from germline, CDR1 is DFQATT and CDR2 is SNEGSKA (reference sequence). Losses at the gene ends were 3 bases for V and 4 bases for J; bases not matched to a gene: 6.

This clonotype was seen a handful of times. The rearrangement uses TRBV7-8 and TRBJ2-6, with D unclear. Per the germline V gene, CDR1 is SGHVS and CDR2 is FQNEAQ. V dropped 2 bases and J dropped 0 bases, with 8 bases sitting between them. The CDR3 spans 16 residues. The CDR3 nucleotides read TGTGCCAGCAGCTTAAACCCGGGCTCTGGGGCCAACGTCCTGACTTTC. This codes for CASSLNPGSGANVLTF.

This chain connects TRBV2 to TRBJ2-7, with D possibly TRBD1 on 6 matching bases. The CDR3 covers 14 residues. The germline gives CDR1 SNHLY, CDR2 FYNNEI. Trimming took off 7 bases at V and 0 bases at J, with 13 bases between the two ends. CDR3 residues: CASTLDSYSYEQYF. CDR3 nucleotides: TGTGCCAGCACCTTGGACAGCTACTCCTACGAGCAGTACTTC.

This clonotype was found a few times. V usage is TRBV6-5 and J usage is TRBJ2-7, with 9 positions matching TRBD2. V shed 0 bases, J shed 3 bases, and the junction held 6 bases outside the gene matches. Germline CDR1 is MNHEY and CDR2 is SVGAGI. This CDR3 contains 16 residues. CDR3 bases: TGTGCCAGCAGTTACTCCCCTAGCGGGAACGTCTACGAGCAGTACTTC. Protein product: CASSYSPSGNVYEQYF.

This chain links TRBV6-5 with TRBJ2-3; TRBD2 matches at 13 bases. The ends lost 5 bases at V and 1 base at J; junction bases unmatched: 6. This CDR3 is 17 amino acids long. Germline CDR1 reads MNHEY; CDR2 reads SVGAGI. The CDR3 DNA sequence: TGTGCCAGCAGTACTAGCGGGGGGGTTGAGGGCACAGATACGCAGTATTTT. Residues: CASSTSGGVEGTDTQYF.

The chain couples TRBV28 to TRBJ1-2; no firm D call. This CDR3 has 11 amino acids. Trimming cost V 9 bases and J 4 bases, with 9 bases left between them. CDR1 and CDR2 from the germline V gene are MDHEN and SYDVKM. Written as DNA, the CDR3 is TGTGCCAGTAGCCGTCGCTATGGCTACACCTTC. As protein: CASSRRYGYTF.

This chain uses TRBV5-1 with TRBJ1-2; D is perhaps TRBD1 (5 bases). Germline values: CDR1 SGHRS, CDR2 YFSETQ. This CDR3 is 15 amino acids long. V gave up 0 bases and J gave up 4 bases, with 13 bases separating them. The CDR3 sequence: CASSLEVGGGYGYTF. CDR3 DNA: TGCGCCAGCAGCTTGGAAGTCGGGGGTGGCTATGGCTACACCTTC.

The V and J genes are TRBV12-3 or TRBV12-4 and TRBJ1-6; possible D gene TRBD1, 6 bases. Trimming pared 5 bases from V and 4 bases from J, leaving 9 bases between. This CDR3 has 14 amino acids. The CDR3 nucleotides read TGTGCCAGCAGTGGGACAAGGTATAATTCACCCCTCCACTTT. It is translated as CASSGTRYNSPLHF.

V is TRBV12-3 or TRBV12-4 and J is TRBJ2-7; 8 nucleotides match TRBD2. This CDR3 is 14 amino acids long. J was trimmed by 4 bases and V by 3 bases; bases with no gene match: 5. As DNA, the CDR3 is TGTGCCAGCAGTTTGGTGGGGACTAGTTACGAGCAGTACTTC. Translation: CASSLVGTSYEQYF.